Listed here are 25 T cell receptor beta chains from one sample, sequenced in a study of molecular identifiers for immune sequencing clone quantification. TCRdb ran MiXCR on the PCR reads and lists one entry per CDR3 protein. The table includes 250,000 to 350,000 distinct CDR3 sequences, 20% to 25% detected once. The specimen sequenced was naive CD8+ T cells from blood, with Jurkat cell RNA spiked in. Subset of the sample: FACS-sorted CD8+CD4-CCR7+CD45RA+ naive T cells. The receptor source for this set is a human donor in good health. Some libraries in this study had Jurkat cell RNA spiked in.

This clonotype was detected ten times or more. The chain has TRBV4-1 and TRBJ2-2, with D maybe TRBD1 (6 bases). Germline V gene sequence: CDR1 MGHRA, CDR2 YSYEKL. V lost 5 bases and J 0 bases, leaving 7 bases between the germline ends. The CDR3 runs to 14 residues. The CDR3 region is CASSWTANTGELFF. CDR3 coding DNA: TGCGCCAGCAGCTGGACAGCGAACACCGGGGAGCTGTTTTTT.

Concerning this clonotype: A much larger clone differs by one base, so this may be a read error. In DNA form, the CDR3 reads TGTGCCAGCAGCCCAGGAACCCGGGATGAGCAGTTCTTC. Its translation: CASSPGTRDEQFF. The genes are TRBV2 and TRBJ2-1, with D unclear. V lost 6 bases and J lost 8, with 14 bases in between. Germline V gives CDR1 SNHLY, CDR2 FYNNEI. The CDR3 loop spans 13 amino acids.

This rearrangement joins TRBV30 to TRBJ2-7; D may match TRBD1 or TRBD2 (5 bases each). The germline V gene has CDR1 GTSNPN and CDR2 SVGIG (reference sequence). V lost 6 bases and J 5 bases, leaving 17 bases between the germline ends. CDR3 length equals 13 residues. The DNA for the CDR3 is TGTGCCTGTAGGGACCTCGCGGTCCACGAGCAGTACTTC. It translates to CACRDLAVHEQYF.

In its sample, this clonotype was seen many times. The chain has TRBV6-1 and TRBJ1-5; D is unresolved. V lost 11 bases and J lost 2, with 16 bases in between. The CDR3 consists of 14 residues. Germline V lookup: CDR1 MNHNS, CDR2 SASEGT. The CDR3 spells CAAGTDIGNQPQHF. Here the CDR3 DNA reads TGTGCCGCAGGAACCGATATCGGCAATCAGCCCCAGCATTTT.

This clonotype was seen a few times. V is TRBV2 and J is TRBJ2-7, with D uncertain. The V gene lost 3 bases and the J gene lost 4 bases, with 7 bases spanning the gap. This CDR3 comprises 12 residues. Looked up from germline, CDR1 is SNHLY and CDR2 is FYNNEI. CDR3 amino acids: CASSDLRYEQYF. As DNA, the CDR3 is TGTGCCAGCAGTGATTTGAGGTACGAGCAGTACTTC.

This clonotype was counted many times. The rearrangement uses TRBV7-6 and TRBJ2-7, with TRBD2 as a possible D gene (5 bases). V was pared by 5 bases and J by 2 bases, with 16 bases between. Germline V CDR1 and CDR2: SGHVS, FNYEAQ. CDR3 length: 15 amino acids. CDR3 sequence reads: CASSSSEDWTYEQYF. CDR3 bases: TGTGCCAGCAGCAGCTCGGAGGACTGGACCTACGAGCAGTACTTC.

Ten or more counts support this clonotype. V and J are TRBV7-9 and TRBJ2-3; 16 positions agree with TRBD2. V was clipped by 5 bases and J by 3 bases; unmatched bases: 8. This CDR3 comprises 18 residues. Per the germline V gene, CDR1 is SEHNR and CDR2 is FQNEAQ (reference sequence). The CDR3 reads CASSPGLAGGPATDTQYF. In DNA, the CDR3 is TGTGCCAGCAGCCCGGGACTAGCGGGAGGGCCGGCGACAGATACGCAGTATTTT. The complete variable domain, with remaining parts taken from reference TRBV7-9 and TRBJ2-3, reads DTGVSQNPRHKITKRGQNVTFRCDPISEHNRLYWYRQTLGQGPEFLTYFQNEAQLEKSRLLSDRFSAERPKGSFSTLEIQRTEQGDSAMYLCASSPGLAGGPATDTQYFGPGTRLTVL.

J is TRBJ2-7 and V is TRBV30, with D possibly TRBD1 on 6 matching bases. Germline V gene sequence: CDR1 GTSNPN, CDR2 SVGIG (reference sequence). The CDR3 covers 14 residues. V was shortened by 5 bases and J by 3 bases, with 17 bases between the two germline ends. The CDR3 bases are TGTGCCTGGCCCCCTGGACAGTCAGGCTACGAGCAGTACTTC. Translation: CAWPPGQSGYEQYF.

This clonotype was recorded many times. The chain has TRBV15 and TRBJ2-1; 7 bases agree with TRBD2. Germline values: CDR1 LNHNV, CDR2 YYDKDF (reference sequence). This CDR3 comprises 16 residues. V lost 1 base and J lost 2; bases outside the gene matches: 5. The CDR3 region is CATSRVGEGAYNEQFF. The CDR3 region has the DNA TGTGCCACCAGCAGAGTTGGGGAGGGCGCCTACAATGAGCAGTTCTTC.

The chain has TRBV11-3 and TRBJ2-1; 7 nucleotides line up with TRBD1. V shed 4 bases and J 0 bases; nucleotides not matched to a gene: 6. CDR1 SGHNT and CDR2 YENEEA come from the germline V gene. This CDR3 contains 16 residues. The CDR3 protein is CASSSHRDSSYNEQFF. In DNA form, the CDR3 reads TGTGCCAGCAGCTCCCATCGGGACAGCTCCTACAATGAGCAGTTCTTC.

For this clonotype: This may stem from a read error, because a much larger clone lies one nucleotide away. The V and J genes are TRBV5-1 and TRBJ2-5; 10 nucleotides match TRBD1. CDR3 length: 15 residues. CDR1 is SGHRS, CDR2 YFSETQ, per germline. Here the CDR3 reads CAGSVDRGRGETQYF. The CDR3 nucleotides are TGCGCCGGCAGCGTAGACAGGGGGCGAGGGGAGACCCAGTACTTC.

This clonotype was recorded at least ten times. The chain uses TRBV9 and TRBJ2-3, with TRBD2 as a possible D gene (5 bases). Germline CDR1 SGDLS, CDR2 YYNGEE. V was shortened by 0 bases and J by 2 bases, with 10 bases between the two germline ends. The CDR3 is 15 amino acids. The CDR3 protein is CASSVGRGLTDTQYF. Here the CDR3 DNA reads TGTGCCAGCAGCGTAGGGAGAGGGCTCACAGATACGCAGTATTTT.

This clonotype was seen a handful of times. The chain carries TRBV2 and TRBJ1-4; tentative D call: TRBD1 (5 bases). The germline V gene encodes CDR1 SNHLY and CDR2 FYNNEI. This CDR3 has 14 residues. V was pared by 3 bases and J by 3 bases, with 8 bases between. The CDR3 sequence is CASSDRDPNEKLFF. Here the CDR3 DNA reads TGTGCCAGCAGTGACAGGGATCCTAATGAAAAACTGTTTTTT.

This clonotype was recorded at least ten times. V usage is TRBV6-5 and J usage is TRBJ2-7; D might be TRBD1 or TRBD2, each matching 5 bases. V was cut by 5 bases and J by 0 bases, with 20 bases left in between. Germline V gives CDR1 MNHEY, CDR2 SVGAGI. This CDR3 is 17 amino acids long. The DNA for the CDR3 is TGTGCCAGCAGTGCTCGCCCCGGGACGTACAGCTCCTACGAGCAGTACTTC. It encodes CASSARPGTYSSYEQYF.

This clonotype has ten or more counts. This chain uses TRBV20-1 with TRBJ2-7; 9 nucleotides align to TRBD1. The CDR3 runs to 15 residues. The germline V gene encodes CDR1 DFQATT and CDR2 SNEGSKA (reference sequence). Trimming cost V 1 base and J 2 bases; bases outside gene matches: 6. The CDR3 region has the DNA TGCAGTGCTAGAGGGCTCGACAGGGGGACCTACGAGCAGTACTTC. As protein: CSARGLDRGTYEQYF.

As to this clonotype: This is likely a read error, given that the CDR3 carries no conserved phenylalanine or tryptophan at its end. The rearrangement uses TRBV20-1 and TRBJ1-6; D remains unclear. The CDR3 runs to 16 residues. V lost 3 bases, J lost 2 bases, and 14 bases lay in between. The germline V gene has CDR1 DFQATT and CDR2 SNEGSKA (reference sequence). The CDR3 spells CSASSRDLPYNSPLHP. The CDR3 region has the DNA TGCAGTGCTAGTTCACGGGATTTACCCTATAATTCACCCCTCCACCCT.

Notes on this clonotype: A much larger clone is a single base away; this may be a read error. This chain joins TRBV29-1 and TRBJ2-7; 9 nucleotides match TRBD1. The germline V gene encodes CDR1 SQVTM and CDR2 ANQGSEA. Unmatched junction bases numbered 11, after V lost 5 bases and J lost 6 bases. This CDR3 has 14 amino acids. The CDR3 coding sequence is TGCAGCGTTATCTTCCGGGACAGGGTTGCCGAGCAGTACTTC. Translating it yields CSVIFRDRVAEQYF.

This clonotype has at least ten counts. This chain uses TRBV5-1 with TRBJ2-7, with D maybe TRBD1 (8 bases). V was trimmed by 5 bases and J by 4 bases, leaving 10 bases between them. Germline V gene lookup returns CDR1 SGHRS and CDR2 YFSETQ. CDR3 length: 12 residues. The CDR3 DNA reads TGCGCCAGCAGACAGGGGGGGTACGAGCAGTACTTC. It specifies CASRQGGYEQYF.

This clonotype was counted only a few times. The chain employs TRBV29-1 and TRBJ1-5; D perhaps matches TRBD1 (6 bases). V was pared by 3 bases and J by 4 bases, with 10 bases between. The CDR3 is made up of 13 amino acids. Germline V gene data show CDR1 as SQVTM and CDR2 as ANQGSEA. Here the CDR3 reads CSVETGGNQPQHF. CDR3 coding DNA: TGCAGCGTTGAGACAGGCGGGAATCAGCCCCAGCATTTT.

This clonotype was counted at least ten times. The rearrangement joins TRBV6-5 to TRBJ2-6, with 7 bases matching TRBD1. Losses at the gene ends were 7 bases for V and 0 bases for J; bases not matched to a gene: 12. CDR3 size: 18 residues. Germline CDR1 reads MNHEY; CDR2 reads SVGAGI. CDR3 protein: CASTPRGTAYSGANVLTF. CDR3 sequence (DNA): TGTGCCAGCACCCCGAGGGGGACAGCATACTCTGGGGCCAACGTCCTGACTTTC.

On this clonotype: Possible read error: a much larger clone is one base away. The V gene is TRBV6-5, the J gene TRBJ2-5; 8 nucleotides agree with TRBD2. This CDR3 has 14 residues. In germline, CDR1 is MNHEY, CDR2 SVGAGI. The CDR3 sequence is CACRLAGSQETQYF. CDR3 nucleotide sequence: TGTGCCTGCAGATTAGCGGGATCACAAGAGACCCAGTACTTC.

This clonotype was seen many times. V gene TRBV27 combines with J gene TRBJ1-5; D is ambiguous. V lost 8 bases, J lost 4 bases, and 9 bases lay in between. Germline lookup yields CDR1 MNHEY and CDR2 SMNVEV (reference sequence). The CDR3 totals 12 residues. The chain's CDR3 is CASGVGNQPQHF. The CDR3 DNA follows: TGTGCCAGCGGGGTTGGAAATCAGCCCCAGCATTTT.

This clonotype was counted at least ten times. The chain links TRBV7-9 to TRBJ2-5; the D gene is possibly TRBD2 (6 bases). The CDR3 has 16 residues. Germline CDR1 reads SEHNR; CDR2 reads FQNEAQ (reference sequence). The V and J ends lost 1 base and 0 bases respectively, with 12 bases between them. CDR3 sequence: CASSLERVDNQETQYF. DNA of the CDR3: TGTGCCAGCAGCTTAGAGCGGGTAGACAACCAAGAGACCCAGTACTTC.

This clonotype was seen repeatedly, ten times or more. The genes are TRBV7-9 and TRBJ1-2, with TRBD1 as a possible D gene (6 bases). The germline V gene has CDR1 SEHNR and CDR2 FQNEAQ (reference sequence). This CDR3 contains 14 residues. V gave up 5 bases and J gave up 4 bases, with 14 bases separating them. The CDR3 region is CASSPDSVAYGYTF. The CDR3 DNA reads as TGTGCCAGCAGCCCGGACAGCGTCGCCTATGGCTACACCTTC. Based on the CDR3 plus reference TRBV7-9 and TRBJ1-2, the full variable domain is DTGVSQNPRHKITKRGQNVTFRCDPISEHNRLYWYRQTLGQGPEFLTYFQNEAQLEKSRLLSDRFSAERPKGSFSTLEIQRTEQGDSAMYLCASSPDSVAYGYTFGSGTRLTVV.

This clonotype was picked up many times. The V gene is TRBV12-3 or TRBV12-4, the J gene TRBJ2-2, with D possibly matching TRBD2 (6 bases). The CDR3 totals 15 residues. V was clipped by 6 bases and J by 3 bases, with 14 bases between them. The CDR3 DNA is TGTGCCAGCAGCTCCCTGGGCGGGGACACCGGGGAGCTGTTTTTT. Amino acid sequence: CASSSLGGDTGELFF.